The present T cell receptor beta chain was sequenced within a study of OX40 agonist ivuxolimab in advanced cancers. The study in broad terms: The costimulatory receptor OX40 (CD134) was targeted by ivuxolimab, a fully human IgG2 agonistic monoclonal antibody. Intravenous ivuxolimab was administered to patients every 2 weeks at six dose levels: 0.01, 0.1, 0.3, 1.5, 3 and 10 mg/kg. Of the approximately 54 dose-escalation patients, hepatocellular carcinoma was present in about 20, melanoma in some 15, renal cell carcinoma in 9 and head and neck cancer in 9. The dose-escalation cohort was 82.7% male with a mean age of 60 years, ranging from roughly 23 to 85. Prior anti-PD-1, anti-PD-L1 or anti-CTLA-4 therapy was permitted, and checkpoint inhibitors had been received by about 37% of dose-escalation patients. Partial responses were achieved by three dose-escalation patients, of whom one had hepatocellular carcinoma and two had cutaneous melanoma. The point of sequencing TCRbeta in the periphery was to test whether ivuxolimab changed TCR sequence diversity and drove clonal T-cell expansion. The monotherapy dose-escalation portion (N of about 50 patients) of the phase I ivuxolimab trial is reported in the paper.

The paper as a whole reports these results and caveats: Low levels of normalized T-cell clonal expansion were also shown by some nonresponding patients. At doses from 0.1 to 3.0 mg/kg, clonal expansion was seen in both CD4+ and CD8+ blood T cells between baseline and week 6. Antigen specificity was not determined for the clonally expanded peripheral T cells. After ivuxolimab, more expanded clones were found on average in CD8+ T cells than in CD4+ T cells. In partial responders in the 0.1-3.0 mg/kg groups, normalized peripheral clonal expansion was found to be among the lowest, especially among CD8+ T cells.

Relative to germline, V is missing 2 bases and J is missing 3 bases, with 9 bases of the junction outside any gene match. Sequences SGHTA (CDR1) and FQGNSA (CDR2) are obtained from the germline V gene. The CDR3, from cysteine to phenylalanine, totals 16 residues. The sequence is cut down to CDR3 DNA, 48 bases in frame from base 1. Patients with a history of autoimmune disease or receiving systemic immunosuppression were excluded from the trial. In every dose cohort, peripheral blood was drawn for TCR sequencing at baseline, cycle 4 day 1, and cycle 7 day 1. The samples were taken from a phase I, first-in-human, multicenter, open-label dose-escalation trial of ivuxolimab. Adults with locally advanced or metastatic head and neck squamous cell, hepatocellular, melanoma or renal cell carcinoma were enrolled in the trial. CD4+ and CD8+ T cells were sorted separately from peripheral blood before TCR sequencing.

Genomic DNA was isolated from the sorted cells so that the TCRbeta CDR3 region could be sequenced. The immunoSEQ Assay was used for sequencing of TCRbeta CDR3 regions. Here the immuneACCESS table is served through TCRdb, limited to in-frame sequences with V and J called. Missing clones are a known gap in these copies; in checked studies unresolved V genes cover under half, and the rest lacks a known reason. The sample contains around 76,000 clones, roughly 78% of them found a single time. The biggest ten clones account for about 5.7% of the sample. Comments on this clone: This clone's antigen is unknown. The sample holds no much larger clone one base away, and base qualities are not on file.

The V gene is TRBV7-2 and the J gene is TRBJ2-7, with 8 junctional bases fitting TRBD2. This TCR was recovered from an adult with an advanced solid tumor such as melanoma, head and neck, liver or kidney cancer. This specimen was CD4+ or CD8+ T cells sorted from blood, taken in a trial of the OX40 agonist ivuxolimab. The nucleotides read TGTGCCAGCAGCTTAATTCGGTTAGCGGGGAACTACGAGCAGTACTTC. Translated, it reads CASSLIRLAGNYEQYF.